This T cell receptor beta chain was found in a study of blood T cell repertoires in COVID-19 (TCRdb year 2020). Study-level background: Samples from collaborators originated in the United States, Italy and Spain and spanned both the acute and convalescent phases of COVID-19. Where HLA class I and class II types were available, the types were taken from metadata supplied by the sample provider, not from assay-based typing. The material from the prospective study consisted of cDNA or gDNA derived from T cells, B-cell-depleted T cells, or PBMCs. Samples were obtained from the ongoing ImmuneRACE study (first 160 participants) and from 1,254 subjects provided by 6 global collaborators. The dataset comprised deeply sampled blood TCRbeta repertoires from subjects exposed to, actively infected with, or recovered from COVID-19. The repertoires were released in a freely available public database intended as a resource for research on the immune response to SARS-CoV-2. Sample metadata almost always included a de-identified subject ID, COVID-19 status, age in years and sex.

The immunoSEQ Assay, a bias-controlled multiplex PCR, was used to amplify TCRbeta CDR3 regions from genomic DNA. Regarding the original processing steps: Within the assay, amplification of reference gene primers was used to estimate how many nucleated cells each sample contained. Sequence reads were collapsed and filtered to measure the absolute abundance of every unique TCRbeta CDR3 rearrangement. For each sample, productive Simpson clonality was calculated as the square root of Simpson's diversity index across productive rearrangements. In its TCRdb copy, this immuneACCESS table keeps in-frame sequences only and misses some clones. Where compared with another copy, unresolved V genes explain less than half of these, and the others have no known cause. V, J and clone size are those of that table, while D and trimming were read from the DNA. Recorded for this sample are around 400,000 clones; approximately 90% of them occurred a single time. The ten largest clonotypes hold approximately 1.5% of the sample.

To note about this clone: Its antigen is not yet known. The record has no base qualities; no much larger clone is one base away.

The CDR3 contains 14 residues, cysteine and phenylalanine counted. Only the CDR3 DNA is retained, 42 bases long and in frame from the first base. Based on the germline V gene, the CDR1 and CDR2 sequences are KGHSH and LQKENI. V sheds 5 bases and J sheds 2 bases, leaving 9 bases between their ends. In the prospective study, participants were 18 to 89 years old, resided in approximately 22 geographic areas of the United States, and were enrolled through a virtual design. In the prospective study, cohorts were assigned on the basis of participant-reported clinical history obtained from a screening survey and a study questionnaire. A participant counted as exposed if, within 2 weeks of entering the study, that participant had been in contact with someone who had a PCR-confirmed or clinician-diagnosed COVID-19 case. Mobile phlebotomists in the prospective study collected whole blood, serum and a nasopharyngeal or oropharyngeal swab from every participant. Prospective study participants could optionally give additional blood draws and questionnaires over an approximately 2-month period. Before DNA extraction, blood samples from the prospective study were shipped at room temperature or frozen.

What the study reported, not specific to this receptor: The quantity of clinical and demographic metadata differed by source and by participant and was supplied without curation.

The material sequenced was PBMCs or T cells enriched from blood (not recorded which). The sequence is built from TRBV18 and TRBJ1-4; the D gene cannot be resolved reliably. This TCR was recovered from a woman aged 18-30 years who had been exposed to COVID-19. The nucleotides are TGTGCCAGCTCAGCCAGGAGGACTAATGAAAAACTGTTTTTT. This encodes CASSARRTNEKLFF.